Listed below are T cell receptor beta chains from one sample, sequenced in a study of T cell responses to AZD1222 COVID-19 vaccine. The protocol was immunoSEQ multiplex PCR, while the TCRdb copy is restricted to in-frame clones and leaves out a portion. Of under 120,000 clones in the sample, about 85% are singletons; the top ten hold under 2.5%. This sample comprised peripheral blood, obtained 28 days after the second AZD1222 dose. These receptor sequences come from an adult who received the AZD1222 COVID-19 vaccine. The CDR3 runs from the conserved cysteine through the conserved F or W. A D gene is named only where the DNA matches it firmly. Size tells how often a clone was seen (once, few, many) or the class of an expanded clone, and some rows leave it out.

j_call clone_size v_call d_call cdr3_aa cdr3_nt
TRBJ2-2 . TRBV5-4 . CASSTESLTGELFF TGTGCCAGCAGCACGGAATCGCTCACCGGGGAGCTGTTTTTT
TRBJ1-5 . TRBV19 . CASSPRQSSNQPQHF TGTGCCAGTAGTCCCCGACAGAGTAGCAATCAGCCCCAGCATTTT
TRBJ1-2 . TRBV11-1 TRBD1 CASSRIQNRGDGYTF TGTGCCAGCAGTCGAATACAGAACAGGGGTGATGGCTACACCTTC
TRBJ1-4 . TRBV29-1 . CSVLTKTGYGKLFF TGCAGCGTTCTAACAAAAACAGGGTACGGAAAACTGTTTTTT
TRBJ1-5 few TRBV5-5 . CASSDYWVSNQPQHF TGTGCCAGCAGCGACTACTGGGTCAGCAATCAGCCCCAGCATTTT
TRBJ1-2 . TRBV18 . CASSPPQGGYTF TGTGCCAGCTCACCACCGCAAGGTGGCTACACCTTC
TRBJ2-5 . TRBV27 . CASSSPLQETQYF TGTGCCAGCAGTTCCCCCCTCCAAGAGACCCAGTACTTC
TRBJ2-3 . TRBV9 TRBD1 CASSVLGTATDTQYF TGTGCCAGCAGCGTTCTTGGGACAGCCACAGATACGCAGTATTTT
TRBJ1-2 . TRBV7-8 . CASTTSTGNTYGYTF TGTGCCAGCACTACAAGCACAGGGAATACCTATGGCTACACCTTC
TRBJ1-1 . TRBV4-3 . CASSLNVAQDNTEAFF TGCGCCAGCAGCCTTAATGTGGCACAGGATAACACTGAAGCTTTCTTT
TRBJ2-5 . TRBV28 . CASSFGVETQYF TGTGCCAGCAGTTTCGGGGTAGAGACCCAGTACTTC
TRBJ1-4 . TRBV7-2 . CASSLNPTGSGEKLFF TGTGCCAGCAGCTTAAACCCGACAGGTTCGGGTGAAAAACTGTTTTTT